In this sample, the clone carrying this T cell receptor (beta chain) turned up once. Original analysis: By means of reference gene primer amplification, nucleated cell counts were estimated. The protocol was immunoSEQ multiplex PCR, while the TCRdb copy is restricted to in-frame clones and leaves out a portion. That table supplies the V and J calls and clone size; D and trimming were determined from the DNA. Of 120,000 to 150,000 clones in the sample, approximately 89% were seen once. This sample was included in a study of blood T cell repertoires in COVID-19. As for the study in general: Donors in the United States, Italy and Spain gave samples during acute or convalescent COVID-19. In each case, the material was cDNA or gDNA derived from T cells, B-cell-depleted T cells, or PBMCs.

Germline assignment: CDR1 SGHDN and CDR2 FVKESK. The CDR3 has 14 amino acids. V was cut by 3 bases and J by 0 bases, with 7 bases left in between. Specimen: peripheral blood. The chain uses TRBV14 and TRBJ2-3; TRBD2 is a possible D gene (6 bases). This TCR was recovered from a human donor in a cohort sampled during active COVID-19. CDR3 protein: CASSQDYSTDTQYF. CDR3 sequence (DNA): TGTGCCAGCAGCCAGGACTACAGCACAGATACGCAGTATTTT. Filled out from reference TRBV14 and TRBJ2-3, the complete variable domain reads EAGVTQFPSHSVIEKGQTVTLRCDPISGHDNLYWYRRVMGKEIKFLLHFVKESKQDESGMPNNRFLAERTGGTYSTLKVQPAELEDSGVYFCASSQDYSTDTQYFGPGTRLTVL.